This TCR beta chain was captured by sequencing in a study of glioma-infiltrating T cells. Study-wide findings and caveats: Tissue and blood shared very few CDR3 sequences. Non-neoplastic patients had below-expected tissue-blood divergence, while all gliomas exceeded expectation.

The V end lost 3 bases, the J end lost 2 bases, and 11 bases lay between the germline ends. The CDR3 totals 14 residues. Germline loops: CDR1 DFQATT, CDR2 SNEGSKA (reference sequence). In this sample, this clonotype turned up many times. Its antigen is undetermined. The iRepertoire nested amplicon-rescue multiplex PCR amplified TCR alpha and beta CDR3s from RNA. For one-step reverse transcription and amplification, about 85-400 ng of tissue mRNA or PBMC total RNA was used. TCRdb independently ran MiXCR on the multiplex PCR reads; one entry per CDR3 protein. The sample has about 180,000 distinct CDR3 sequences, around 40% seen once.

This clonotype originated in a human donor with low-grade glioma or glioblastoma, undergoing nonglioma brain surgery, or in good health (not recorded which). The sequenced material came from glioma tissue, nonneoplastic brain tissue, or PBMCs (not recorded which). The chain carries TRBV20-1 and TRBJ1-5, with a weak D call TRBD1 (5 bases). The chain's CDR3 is CSASELQGNQPQHF. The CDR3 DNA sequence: TGCAGTGCTAGTGAGTTACAGGGCAATCAGCCCCAGCATTTT.